The 26 T cell receptor beta chains listed next were all sequenced from one sample in a study of cytotoxic CD8 clonotypes in ibrutinib-treated CLL. TCRdb keeps only in-frame clones here, not all; method: immunoSEQ multiplex PCR. The table includes more than 150,000 clones, over 60% detected once. The sample was PBMCs, taken after 24 months of ibrutinib treatment. Receptor source: a human donor with chronic lymphocytic leukemia.

This clone was detected only once. The chain joins TRBV7-6 to TRBJ2-2; a possible D gene is TRBD2 (5 bases). The V end was cut by 3 bases, the J end by 0 bases, with 8 bases between. CDR1 SGHVS and CDR2 FNYEAQ come from the germline V gene. CDR3 length: 15 amino acids. The CDR3 here is CASSLTGSNTGELFF. The DNA of the CDR3 is TGTGCCAGCAGCTTGACGGGATCGAACACCGGGGAGCTGTTTTTT.

This chain joins TRBV28 and TRBJ2-7; D gene uncertain. V lost 5 bases and J lost 4, with 9 bases in between. The germline gives CDR1 MDHEN, CDR2 SYDVKM. This CDR3 is built from 12 residues. The CDR3 sequence: CASSGPVYEQYF. CDR3 DNA sequence: TGTGCCAGCAGTGGTCCGGTTTACGAGCAGTACTTC.

The chain couples TRBV27 to TRBJ2-7, with D possibly called TRBD1 or TRBD2 (5 bases each). Germline loops: CDR1 MNHEY, CDR2 SMNVEV (reference sequence). The CDR3 contains 13 residues. Trimming removed 5 bases at V and 7 bases at J, with 15 bases between. The CDR3 coding sequence is TGTGCCAGCAGTAAACGGGACCGGTGGGAGCAGTACTTC. Translation: CASSKRDRWEQYF.

The chain couples TRBV4-3 to TRBJ1-5; D is ambiguous. The CDR3 extends over 13 amino acids. V was clipped by 0 bases and J by 7 bases, with 7 bases between them. Germline assignment: CDR1 LGHNA and CDR2 YSLEER. CDR3 region: CASSQDIGQPQHF. The CDR3 nucleotides are TGCGCCAGCAGCCAAGATATCGGACAGCCCCAGCATTTT.

The V and J genes are TRBV19 and TRBJ2-1; 7 bases map to TRBD1. Looked up from germline, CDR1 is LNHDA and CDR2 is SQIVND (reference sequence). J gave up 2 bases and V 3 bases, and 13 bases lay outside the gene matches. The CDR3 extends over 18 amino acids. The chain's CDR3 is CASSMRRIYTGAYNEQFF. The CDR3, as DNA: TGTGCCAGTAGTATGCGGAGGATATACACAGGGGCCTACAATGAGCAGTTCTTC.

V usage is TRBV15 and J usage is TRBJ1-1, with D perhaps matching TRBD1 (6 bases). Germline lookup yields CDR1 LNHNV and CDR2 YYDKDF (reference sequence). The CDR3 loop spans 12 amino acids. V was pared by 9 bases and J by 7 bases, with 15 bases between. DNA for the CDR3: TGTGCCACGAGCCAGGGGACGGGTGAAGCTTTCTTT. Residues: CATSQGTGEAFF. Looking up the rest from reference TRBV15 and TRBJ1-1 gives the full variable domain: DAMVIQNPRYQVTQFGKPVTLSCSQTLNHNVMYWYQQKSSQAPKLLFHYYDKDFNNEADTPDNFQSRRPNTSFCFLDIRSPGLGDTAMYLCATSQGTGEAFFGQGTRLTVV.

The chain uses TRBV6-1 and TRBJ1-5; D not resolved. Germline V gene data show CDR1 as MNHNS and CDR2 as SASEGT. The CDR3 length is 14 residues. The V end was cut by 7 bases, the J end by 4 bases, with 14 bases between. CDR3 sequence reads: CASIPGNLNQPQHF. The CDR3 DNA reads TGTGCCAGCATCCCCGGCAATTTAAATCAGCCCCAGCATTTT.

This clone has just one count. CDR3 amino acids: CASSYTTNEQFF. DNA of the CDR3: TGTGCCAGCAGCTATACTACAAATGAGCAGTTCTTC. This rearrangement joins TRBV7-3 to TRBJ2-1; D is unclear. Germline V gene data show CDR1 as SGHTA and CDR2 as FQGTGA. Between the trimmed V and J ends, which lost 4 bases and 7 bases, there was a span of 8 bases. The CDR3 sequence is 12 residues long.

V is TRBV6-6 and J is TRBJ2-7; 10 nucleotides line up with TRBD2. V gave up 6 bases and J gave up 6 bases; unmatched junction bases: 5. The CDR3 is 13 amino acids. The germline V gene encodes CDR1 MNHNY and CDR2 SVGAGI (reference sequence). The CDR3 reads CASRFLAGVEQYF. DNA for the CDR3: TGTGCCAGCAGGTTTCTAGCGGGAGTCGAGCAGTACTTC.

The gene calls are TRBV30 and TRBJ2-1, with 9 bases that match TRBD1. The ends lost 3 bases at V and 5 bases at J; junction bases unmatched: 5. This CDR3 spans 14 amino acids. CDR1 is GTSNPN and CDR2 is SVGIG in the germline V gene (reference sequence). Here the CDR3 reads CAWSRDRDDNEQFF. CDR3 coding DNA: TGTGCCTGGAGCCGGGACAGGGACGACAATGAGCAGTTCTTC.

The chain carries TRBV30 and TRBJ1-2, with a weak D call TRBD1 (5 bases). Trimming left V 1 base short and J 4 bases short, with 19 bases between. Germline V gene lookup returns CDR1 GTSNPN and CDR2 SVGIG (reference sequence). The CDR3 spans 16 residues. CDR3 residues: CAWSGIDSFNFYGYTF. The CDR3 nucleotides read TGTGCCTGGAGTGGCATAGACAGCTTCAATTTCTATGGCTACACCTTC.

This clone has just a few counts. The rearrangement joins TRBV6-4 to TRBJ1-4, with D maybe TRBD1 (6 bases). Germline V gene sequence: CDR1 MRHNA, CDR2 SNTAGT. This CDR3 is built from 14 residues. The germline V and J ends were trimmed by 5 bases and 7 bases, with 14 bases remaining between them. CDR3 in DNA: TGTGCCAGCAGTTACAGGGAGGGTCGTGAAAAACTGTTTTTT. Its translation: CASSYREGREKLFF.

The chain's CDR3 is CASSFSRGRGEKLFF. The DNA for the CDR3 is TGTGCCAGCAGCTTTTCCAGGGGACGTGGTGAAAAACTGTTTTTT. The chain uses TRBV7-9 and TRBJ1-4; the D gene is possibly TRBD1 (6 bases). Germline V gene sequence: CDR1 SEHNR, CDR2 FQNEAQ (reference sequence). This CDR3 spans 15 amino acids. V was shortened by 3 bases and J by 7 bases, with 15 bases between the two germline ends.

The chain combines TRBV5-5 with TRBJ2-7; 10 bases are a match to TRBD2. CDR1 and CDR2 (germline): SGHKS, YYEKEE (reference sequence). CDR3 size: 15 residues. The J segment lost 5 bases and the V segment lost 3 bases, leaving 8 bases of the junction unmatched. In DNA form, the CDR3 reads TGTGCCAGCAGCTCCACCCTAGCGGGAGTAGACGAGCAGTACTTC. This translates into CASSSTLAGVDEQYF.

V and J are TRBV5-6 and TRBJ2-2, with D maybe TRBD1 (5 bases). Germline V gene sequence: CDR1 SGHDT, CDR2 YYEEEE. The CDR3 has 16 amino acids. Trimming stripped 3 bases from V and 1 base from J, with 13 bases between. The CDR3 reads CASSSLGQGNTGELFF. In DNA form, the CDR3 reads TGTGCCAGCAGCTCCCTCGGGCAGGGGAACACCGGGGAGCTGTTTTTT.

This sequence joins TRBV30 and TRBJ2-7; 7 bases are shared with TRBD2. Germline CDR1 GTSNPN, CDR2 SVGIG (reference sequence). Germline trimming cut 0 bases from V and 4 bases from J; bases unmatched to any gene: 9. The CDR3 length is 15 residues. The CDR3 DNA reads as TGTGCCTGGAGTGTGTCCCCCGGGAGGAGGTACGAGCAGTACTTC. Protein: CAWSVSPGRRYEQYF.

The chain recombines TRBV30 with TRBJ2-7; D might be TRBD1 (6 bases). V lost 4 bases and J lost 0, with 10 bases in between. This CDR3 spans 13 amino acids. CDR1 GTSNPN and CDR2 SVGIG come from the germline V gene (reference sequence). CDR3 loop: CAWTGDSSYEQYF. The CDR3, as DNA: TGTGCCTGGACAGGGGATAGCTCCTACGAGCAGTACTTC. Variable domain in full (rest from reference TRBV30 and TRBJ2-7): SQTIHQWPATLVQPVGSPLSLECTVEGTSNPNLYWYRQAAGRGLQLLFYSVGIGQISSEVPQNLSASRPQDRQFILSSKKLLLSDSGFYLCAWTGDSSYEQYFGPGTRLTVT.

The chain recombines TRBV15 with TRBJ2-5; the D call may be TRBD1 or TRBD2 (5 bases each). This CDR3 is built from 12 residues. V gave up 4 bases and J gave up 5 bases, with 8 bases separating them. Germline values: CDR1 LNHNV, CDR2 YYDKDF (reference sequence). The CDR3 DNA reads TGTGCCACCAGCACCGAGGGGGAGACCCAGTACTTC. Translating it yields CATSTEGETQYF.

J is TRBJ1-4 and V is TRBV7-2; D call uncertain. The V gene's germline CDR1 is SGHTA and CDR2 FQGNSA. The CDR3 consists of 15 residues. V lost 0 bases, J lost 2 bases, and 7 bases lay in between. CDR3 residues: CASSLAPATNEKLFF. In DNA form, the CDR3 reads TGTGCCAGCAGCTTAGCCCCGGCCACTAATGAAAAACTGTTTTTT.

The chain links TRBV15 to TRBJ2-3; TRBD2 aligns across 8 bases. Per germline, CDR1 LNHNV and CDR2 YYDKDF (reference sequence). Trimming removed 3 bases from V and 2 bases from J; junction bases left unmatched: 7. This CDR3 spans 16 amino acids. Here the CDR3 DNA reads TGTGCCACCAGCAGGGAAGCGGGGGTTTTCACAGATACGCAGTATTTT. It translates to CATSREAGVFTDTQYF.

This chain uses TRBV10-3 with TRBJ2-5; 11 bases are shared with TRBD2. This CDR3 has 16 residues. The V and J ends lost 0 bases and 4 bases, in that order; junction bases with no gene match: 4. Germline V gene lookup returns CDR1 ENHRY and CDR2 SYGVKD. In DNA form, the CDR3 reads TGTGCCATCAGTGAGTCACTAGCGGGAGAGGGAGAGACCCAGTACTTC. Its translation is CAISESLAGEGETQYF.

This clone occurred a few times. This chain connects TRBV2 to TRBJ1-2, with D perhaps matching TRBD1 (6 bases). V lost 7 bases to trimming and J lost 3 bases, with 9 bases between them. Per germline, CDR1 SNHLY and CDR2 FYNNEI. There are 12 residues in the CDR3. The CDR3: CASKGHDYGYTF. In DNA form, the CDR3 reads TGTGCCAGCAAGGGACACGACTATGGCTACACCTTC.

This clone came up a few times. The rearrangement links TRBV28 to TRBJ1-2; TRBD1 is a possible D gene (5 bases). The V gene lost 3 bases and the J gene lost 4 bases, with 15 bases spanning the gap. The CDR3 totals 15 residues. CDR1 MDHEN and CDR2 SYDVKM come from the germline V gene. The CDR3 DNA reads as TGTGCCAGCAGTTTGGGGACGCTCACGATCTATGGCTACACCTTC. Encoded protein: CASSLGTLTIYGYTF.

The chain links TRBV29-1 to TRBJ2-3; 14 positions match TRBD2. The germline gives CDR1 SQVTM, CDR2 ANQGSEA. The CDR3 runs to 16 residues. The J segment lost 3 bases and the V segment lost 6 bases, leaving 8 bases of the junction unmatched. The CDR3 here is CSVGGLAGAGTDTQYF. CDR3 nucleotide sequence: TGCAGCGTGGGGGGACTAGCGGGAGCTGGGACAGATACGCAGTATTTT.

CDR3 in DNA: TGTGCCAGCAGCATACCGGGACTAGCGGGAGGTCGGGAGCAGTTCTTC. It specifies CASSIPGLAGGREQFF. This sequence joins TRBV7-9 and TRBJ2-1; TRBD2 agrees at 15 bases. V lost 5 bases, J lost 10 bases, and 9 bases stayed unmatched. CDR3 length: 16 amino acids. Per germline, CDR1 SEHNR and CDR2 FQNEAQ (reference sequence). The complete variable domain, with remaining parts taken from reference TRBV7-9 and TRBJ2-1, reads DTGVSQNPRHKITKRGQNVTFRCDPISEHNRLYWYRQTLGQGPEFLTYFQNEAQLEKSRLLSDRFSAERPKGSFSTLEIQRTEQGDSAMYLCASSIPGLAGGREQFFGPGTRLTVL.

The gene calls are TRBV6-6 and TRBJ2-7; the D gene is possibly TRBD1 (5 bases). V lost 2 bases to trimming and J lost 9 bases, with 14 bases between them. Germline loops: CDR1 MNHNY, CDR2 SVGAGI (reference sequence). This CDR3 spans 13 amino acids. In DNA, the CDR3 is TGTGCCAGCAGTTACGGGGCTCTTTCCGGGCAGTACTTC. Residues: CASSYGALSGQYF.